Below, 23 T cell receptor beta chains from the same sample are listed, as sequenced in a study of siplizumab effects on memory and regulatory T cells. Sequenced by immunoSEQ multiplex PCR; TCRdb stores in-frame clones only, minus some. The data contain under 110,000 clones, about 93% of them singletons. Sequencing was carried out using non-Treg CD4+ T cells sorted from blood. The receptors shown here come from a human donor in good health.

The chain has TRBV6-1 and TRBJ2-1, with D perhaps matching TRBD2 (5 bases). V was pared by 1 base and J by 8 bases, with 15 bases between. This CDR3 has 15 amino acids. The germline V gene encodes CDR1 MNHNS and CDR2 SASEGT. CDR3 in amino acids: CASSEGLPSVYEQFF. DNA of the CDR3: TGTGCCAGCAGTGAAGGACTACCTTCGGTCTATGAGCAGTTCTTC.

The chain carries TRBV2 and TRBJ2-7; D uncertain. Trimming cost V 8 bases and J 1 base, with 9 bases left between them. Germline CDR1 and CDR2: SNHLY and FYNNEI. This CDR3 is built from 12 residues. CDR3 residues: CASRQVSYEQYF. The CDR3, as DNA: TGTGCCAGCCGTCAGGTATCCTACGAGCAGTACTTC.

The chain links TRBV27 to TRBJ2-5, with D perhaps TRBD1 (6 bases). Germline V gene data show CDR1 as MNHEY and CDR2 as SMNVEV (reference sequence). V was shortened by 6 bases and J by 2 bases, with 10 bases between the two germline ends. The length of the CDR3 is 13 residues. This CDR3 is CASRDSPQETQYF. The CDR3 DNA follows: TGTGCCAGCAGGGACAGCCCTCAAGAGACCCAGTACTTC.

This rearrangement joins TRBV19 to TRBJ2-7, with 8 bases aligning to TRBD1. The CDR3 extends over 15 amino acids. Per germline, CDR1 LNHDA and CDR2 SQIVND (reference sequence). J gave up 0 bases and V 5 bases, and 6 bases lay outside the gene matches. The CDR3 nucleotides read TGTGCCAGTAGTGTGGACAGGGTGAGCTCCTACGAGCAGTACTTC. It encodes CASSVDRVSSYEQYF.

The CDR3 loop is CASSSQGNYGYTF. CDR3 bases: TGTGCCAGCAGTTCACAGGGAAACTATGGCTACACCTTC. J is TRBJ1-2 and V is TRBV6-5, with a possible D match to TRBD1 (6 bases). This CDR3 contains 13 residues. V was shortened by 4 bases and J by 2 bases, with 8 bases between the two germline ends. Germline CDR1 and CDR2: MNHEY and SVGAGI.

This chain connects TRBV25-1 to TRBJ1-2; 8 positions agree with TRBD1. V trimming: 5 bases; J trimming: 5 bases; junction bases outside the gene matches: 10. The germline V gene encodes CDR1 MGHDK and CDR2 SYGVNS. The CDR3 is made up of 15 amino acids. The CDR3 is CASSIGQGLWYGYTF. As DNA, the CDR3 is TGTGCCAGCAGTATCGGACAGGGCCTATGGTATGGCTACACCTTC.

V and J are TRBV25-1 and TRBJ2-7; D remains ambiguous. This CDR3 contains 15 residues. Germline V lookup: CDR1 MGHDK, CDR2 SYGVNS. V dropped 8 bases and J dropped 2 bases, with 19 bases sitting between them. In DNA form, the CDR3 reads TGTGCCAGCGACCCAATGGCCGGTCTGGCCTACGAGCAGTACTTC. This gives the protein CASDPMAGLAYEQYF.

This rearrangement joins TRBV9 to TRBJ2-3; tentative D call: TRBD2 (6 bases). Germline CDR1 reads SGDLS; CDR2 reads YYNGEE. The CDR3 covers 15 residues. V lost 0 bases, J lost 4 bases, and 12 bases lay in between. CDR3 in DNA: TGTGCCAGCAGCGTAGCGGGAGCTGGGCCAGATACGCAGTATTTT. The encoded protein is CASSVAGAGPDTQYF.

The chain couples TRBV11-2 to TRBJ2-4; D not resolved. Trimming took off 5 bases at V and 0 bases at J, with 11 bases between the two ends. In germline, CDR1 is SGHAT, CDR2 FQNNGV. The length of the CDR3 is 15 residues. The CDR3 sequence is CASSAGRLAKNIQYF. Here the CDR3 DNA reads TGTGCCAGCAGCGCCGGCAGGCTAGCCAAAAACATTCAGTACTTC.

The chain uses TRBV9 and TRBJ2-1; 9 nucleotides agree with TRBD2. Germline CDR1 SGDLS, CDR2 YYNGEE. The CDR3 contains 15 residues. Trimming at V came to 3 bases and at J to 4 bases, leaving 5 bases not matched to a gene. The CDR3 protein is CASSDLLAGYNEQFF. The CDR3 DNA reads TGTGCCAGCAGCGATTTACTAGCGGGTTACAATGAGCAGTTCTTC. Complete variable domain (other parts from reference TRBV9 and TRBJ2-1): DSGVTQTPKHLITATGQRVTLRCSPRSGDLSVYWYQQSLDQGLQFLIQYYNGEERAKGNILERFSAQQFPDLHSELNLSSLELGDSALYFCASSDLLAGYNEQFFGPGTRLTVL.

V usage is TRBV9 and J usage is TRBJ1-6; no firm D call. Trimming pared 0 bases from V and 7 bases from J, leaving 8 bases between. The CDR3 runs to 14 residues. The germline V gene has CDR1 SGDLS and CDR2 YYNGEE. Written as DNA, the CDR3 is TGTGCCAGCAGCGTAGTAGAGAAGAATTCACCCCTCCACTTT. It yields the protein CASSVVEKNSPLHF.

This chain joins TRBV19 and TRBJ2-7; D is uncertain. The germline gives CDR1 LNHDA, CDR2 SQIVND (reference sequence). Trimming left V 6 bases short and J 0 bases short, with 15 bases between. The CDR3 loop spans 15 amino acids. CDR3 coding DNA: TGTGCCAGTAGCTTCCGCAGGAGTACCTCCTACGAGCAGTACTTC. Its translation is CASSFRRSTSYEQYF. Supplemented by reference TRBV19 and TRBJ2-7, the full variable domain reads DGGITQSPKYLFRKEGQNVTLSCEQNLNHDAMYWYRQDPGQGLRLIYYSQIVNDFQKGDIAEGYSVSREKKESFPLTVTSAQKNPTAFYLCASSFRRSTSYEQYFGPGTRLTVT.

This clone was recorded only once. The V and J genes are TRBV4-1 and TRBJ1-4, with D unclear. This CDR3 contains 16 residues. V lost 4 bases to trimming and J lost 8 bases, with 20 bases between them. CDR1 is MGHRA and CDR2 is YSYEKL in the germline V gene. The CDR3 is CASSLSNGRPDEKLFF. Written as DNA, the CDR3 is TGCGCCAGCAGCCTCTCGAATGGGAGGCCTGACGAAAAACTGTTTTTT.

With respect to this clone: Relative to the germline gene, one junction end is altered; a read error may explain this. The V call is TRBV23-1, the J call TRBJ1-5; the D is unclear. TRBV23-1 is filed as an ORF, its function uncertain. The CDR3 runs 16 residues. The CDR3 sequence: CASRPSSEVINQPQHF. In DNA, the CDR3 is TGCGCAAGCAGACCCTCTTCGGAGGTGATCAATCAGCCCCAGCATTTT.

V usage is TRBV6-6 and J usage is TRBJ2-2; D perhaps matches TRBD1 (5 bases). CDR1 and CDR2 from the germline V gene are MNHNY and SVGAGI (reference sequence). CDR3 length equals 13 residues. With 5 bases removed from V and 8 bases from J, the gap between germline ends came to 12 bases. As DNA, the CDR3 is TGTGCCAGCAGTATGGACACCAAGGGGGAGCTGTTTTTT. It yields the protein CASSMDTKGELFF.

The chain has TRBV5-1 and TRBJ2-5; 7 nucleotides line up with TRBD1. Germline values: CDR1 SGHRS, CDR2 YFSETQ. The CDR3 has 16 residues. V dropped 4 bases and J dropped 4; count of bases not matched to a gene: 13. In DNA, the CDR3 is TGCGCCAGCAGCCATAATACAGGGGCGAAAGGAGAGACCCAGTACTTC. This encodes CASSHNTGAKGETQYF.

The chain recombines TRBV11-3 with TRBJ2-7; tentative D call: TRBD1 (5 bases). The germline V and J ends were trimmed by 4 bases and 7 bases, with 14 bases remaining between them. CDR3 length: 13 residues. CDR1 and CDR2 (germline): SGHNT, YENEEA. This chain's CDR3 is CASSSPGNTEQYF. For the CDR3, the DNA is TGTGCCAGCAGCTCCCCAGGGAATACGGAGCAGTACTTC.

The genes are TRBV10-3 and TRBJ2-1; D unresolved. The CDR3 has 13 amino acids. V shed 0 bases and J shed 6 bases, with 6 bases lying between them. The germline CDR1 and CDR2 sequences are ENHRY and SYGVKD. In DNA, the CDR3 is TGTGCCATCAGTGAGTCAGTAGGCAATGAGCAGTTCTTC. Protein product: CAISESVGNEQFF.

This chain links TRBV4-2 with TRBJ2-7, with D unresolved. The CDR3 loop spans 15 amino acids. Trimming took off 0 bases at V and 6 bases at J, with 15 bases between the two ends. Germline loops: CDR1 LGHNA, CDR2 YNFKEQ. The CDR3, as DNA: TGTGCCAGCAGCCAAGATGCACAGTTTTCAGGCGAGCAGTACTTC. Its protein product is CASSQDAQFSGEQYF.

The chain joins TRBV11-3 to TRBJ2-7; 10 bases are shared with TRBD2. CDR1 SGHNT and CDR2 YENEEA come from the germline V gene. CDR3 length equals 14 residues. V trimming: 5 bases; J trimming: 7 bases; junction bases outside the gene matches: 8. CDR3 in DNA: TGTGCCAGCAGCAATAGCGGGAGGCGTCCGGAGCAGTACTTC. Amino acids: CASSNSGRRPEQYF.

The chain couples TRBV29-1 to TRBJ1-4, with D possibly TRBD1 on 5 matching bases. The CDR3 spans 14 residues. Germline V gene lookup returns CDR1 SQVTM and CDR2 ANQGSEA. Trimming took off 6 bases at V and 2 bases at J, with 13 bases between the two ends. The CDR3 DNA follows: TGCAGCGTGGGGAGGGGTGGGACTAATGAAAAACTGTTTTTT. It is translated as CSVGRGGTNEKLFF.

The chain recombines TRBV28 with TRBJ1-5; a weak D match, TRBD1 (5 bases). Per germline, CDR1 MDHEN and CDR2 SYDVKM. V was cut by 7 bases and J by 5 bases, with 9 bases left in between. This CDR3 has 12 residues. The CDR3 reads CASTQGYQPQHF. The DNA for the CDR3 is TGTGCCAGCACCCAGGGCTATCAGCCCCAGCATTTT.

Details on this clone: Other DNA sequences in this sample translate to the same CDR3. CDR3 protein: CAWSVGRGAAYGYTF. The CDR3 DNA sequence: TGTGCCTGGAGTGTGGGTCGGGGGGCGGCCTATGGCTACACCTTC. This chain joins TRBV30 and TRBJ1-2; possible D gene TRBD1, 6 bases. This CDR3 region has 15 residues. V lost 0 bases and J lost 4, with 15 bases in between. CDR1 GTSNPN and CDR2 SVGIG come from the germline V gene (reference sequence).